The 5 T cell receptor beta chains below come from one sample, sequenced in a study of cytotoxic CD8 clonotypes in ibrutinib-treated CLL. Only in-frame clones appear in the TCRdb table, and some are missing; sequencing was by immunoSEQ multiplex PCR. The table has 20,000 to 25,000 clones, around 70% seen once. The sample in question was PBMCs, obtained before ibrutinib treatment. These receptors all come from a human donor with chronic lymphocytic leukemia.

The chain has TRBV13 and TRBJ2-7, with unresolved D. The ends were cut back, 5 bases at V and 5 bases at J, with 10 bases in the middle. The length of the CDR3 is 12 residues. Germline V gene data show CDR1 as PRHDT and CDR2 as FYEKMQ (reference sequence). CDR3 sequence (DNA): TGTGCCAGCAGCCCCGGACGGGACGAGCAGTACTTC. This encodes CASSPGRDEQYF.

This clone was seen only once. The rearrangement uses TRBV5-1 and TRBJ2-3, with D maybe TRBD2 (5 bases). CDR3 length: 16 amino acids. Between the trimmed V and J ends, which lost 0 bases and 2 bases, there was a span of 13 bases. The germline CDR1 and CDR2 sequences are SGHRS and YFSETQ. The DNA of the CDR3 is TGCGCCAGCAGCTTGGTCTTCTCGGGGAACACAGATACGCAGTATTTT. Its translation is CASSLVFSGNTDTQYF. The full variable domain, completed using reference TRBV5-1 and TRBJ2-3, is KAGVTQTPRYLIKTRGQQVTLSCSPISGHRSVSWYQQTPGQGLQFLFEYFSETQRNKGNFPGRFSGRQFSNSRSEMNVSTLELGDSALYLCASSLVFSGNTDTQYFGPGTRLTVL.

This rearrangement joins TRBV7-9 to TRBJ1-1; no reliable D call. Trimming took off 5 bases at V and 3 bases at J, with 16 bases between the two ends. CDR3 length: 15 residues. Germline V CDR1 and CDR2: SEHNR, FQNEAQ (reference sequence). This CDR3 reads CASSQEGEAYTEAFF. In DNA form, the CDR3 reads TGTGCCAGCAGCCAAGAAGGCGAGGCGTACACTGAAGCTTTCTTT. Complete variable domain (other parts from reference TRBV7-9 and TRBJ1-1): DTGVSQNPRHKITKRGQNVTFRCDPISEHNRLYWYRQTLGQGPEFLTYFQNEAQLEKSRLLSDRFSAERPKGSFSTLEIQRTEQGDSAMYLCASSQEGEAYTEAFFGQGTRLTVV.

This chain uses TRBV18 with TRBJ2-2; D remains unclear. There are 17 residues in the CDR3. Germline CDR1 reads KGHSH; CDR2 reads LQKENI. The ends were cut back, 3 bases at V and 5 bases at J, with 19 bases in the middle. The CDR3 bases are TGTGCCAGCTCACCCTACCGGGCGGAGCTAGGAACCGGGGAGCTGTTTTTT. Protein sequence: CASSPYRAELGTGELFF.

The rearrangement links TRBV11-3 to TRBJ2-1; 8 positions match TRBD2. Germline CDR1 is SGHNT and CDR2 is YENEEA. V was clipped by 3 bases and J by 9 bases; unmatched bases: 16. This CDR3 has 17 residues. CDR3 sequence reads: CASSLGPSSGMFSEQFF. CDR3 bases: TGTGCCAGCAGCTTGGGGCCAAGTAGCGGGATGTTCAGTGAGCAGTTCTTC.